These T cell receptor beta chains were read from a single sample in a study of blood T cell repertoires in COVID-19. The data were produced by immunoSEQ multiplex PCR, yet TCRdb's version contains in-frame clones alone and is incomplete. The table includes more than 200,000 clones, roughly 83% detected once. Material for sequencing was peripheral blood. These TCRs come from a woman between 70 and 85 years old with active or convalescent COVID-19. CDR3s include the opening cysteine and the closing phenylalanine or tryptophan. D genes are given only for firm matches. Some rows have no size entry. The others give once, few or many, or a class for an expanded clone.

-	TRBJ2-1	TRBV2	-	TGTGCCACCGGCGAACAGGGCAGGGGTAATGAGCAGTTCTTC	CATGEQGRGNEQFF
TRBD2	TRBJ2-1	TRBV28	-	TGTGCCAGCAGTCAGGGGACTAGCGGTTACAATGAGCAGTTCTTC	CASSQGTSGYNEQFF
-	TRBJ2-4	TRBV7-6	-	TGTGCCAGCAGCTTAGAGGCAGCAGGGAACATTCAGTACTTC	CASSLEAAGNIQYF
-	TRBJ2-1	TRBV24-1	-	TGTGCCACCAGTGATCCCCAGCGCGGAAATGAGCAGTTCTTC	CATSDPQRGNEQFF
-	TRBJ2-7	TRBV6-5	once	TGTGCCAGCCGCGCCCCCTTTCTAGGCTCCTACGAGCAGTACTTC	CASRAPFLGSYEQYF
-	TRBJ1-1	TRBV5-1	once	TGCGCCAGCAGCCCCCGGGTGGGTGCCGAAGCGGCTGAAGCTTTCTTT	CASSPRVGAEAAEAFF
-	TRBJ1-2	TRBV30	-	TGTGCCTGGAGTGTTGGACTTATGGGCTATGGCTACACCTTC	CAWSVGLMGYGYTF
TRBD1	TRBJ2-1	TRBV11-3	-	TGTGCCAGCAGCTTAGAGGGAGTGGGACAGGGGGCCAGGGAGCAGTTCTTC	CASSLEGVGQGAREQFF
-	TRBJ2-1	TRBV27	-	TGTGCCAGCAGTGAGCGGTACAATGAGCAGTTCTTC	CASSERYNEQFF
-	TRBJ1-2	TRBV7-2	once	TGTGCCAGCAGCTTTGGCATGAGGGTTGGCGGCTACACCTTC	CASSFGMRVGGYTF
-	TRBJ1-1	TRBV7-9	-	TGTGCCAGCTCCCACAGGAACACTGAAGCTTTCTTT	CASSHRNTEAFF
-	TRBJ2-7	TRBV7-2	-	TGTGCCAGCAGCTCAAGACCCGGGTTAGCCTACGAGCAGTACTTC	CASSSRPGLAYEQYF
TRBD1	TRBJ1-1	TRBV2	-	TGTGCCAACAAACGACAGGGTTACGACACTGAAGCTTTCTTT	CANKRQGYDTEAFF
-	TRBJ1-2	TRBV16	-	TGTGCCAGCAGCCAGACTCAAAATGGCTACACCTTC	CASSQTQNGYTF
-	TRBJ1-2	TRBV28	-	TGTGCCAGCAGTTTAGACGAGGTGAGAGGCTACACCTTC	CASSLDEVRGYTF
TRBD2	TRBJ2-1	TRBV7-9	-	TGTGCCAGCAGCTCTCGTACTAGCGGGAGTCTGAATGAGCAGTTCTTC	CASSSRTSGSLNEQFF
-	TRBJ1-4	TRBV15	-	TGTGCCACCAGCGGGGCGGGAGGTAATGAAAAACTGTTTTTT	CATSGAGGNEKLFF
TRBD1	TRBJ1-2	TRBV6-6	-	TGTGCCACCGCGACAGGGCAGGACTATGGCTACACCTTC	CATATGQDYGYTF
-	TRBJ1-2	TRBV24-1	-	TGTGCCACCAGTGATCAGGATGTGGGTGGCTACACCTTC	CATSDQDVGGYTF